This TCR beta chain emerged from a study of blood T cell repertoires in COVID-19. The protocol was immunoSEQ multiplex PCR, while the TCRdb copy is restricted to in-frame clones and leaves out a portion. Of 100,000 or so clones in the sample, 81% were seen once. The V gene lost 4 bases and the J gene lost 0 bases, with 4 bases spanning the gap. The germline V gene encodes CDR1 MNHEY and CDR2 SVGAGI. This CDR3 is built from 13 residues. The sequenced material came from peripheral blood. The TCR sequence derives from a man aged 80 or over with acute or convalescent COVID-19. This chain joins TRBV6-5 and TRBJ1-5, with unresolved D. The CDR3 protein is CASSSYSNQPQHF. The CDR3 bases are TGTGCCAGCAGTTCCTATAGCAATCAGCCCCAGCATTTT.